Below, one T cell receptor (beta chain) is given with its context. Germline V gene lookup returns CDR1 GTSNPN and CDR2 SVGIG (reference sequence). V shed 4 bases, J shed 10 bases, and the junction held 10 bases outside the gene matches. This CDR3 is built from 14 residues. This entry comes from a study of blood T cell repertoires in COVID-19. Whole-study context: The samples span acute and convalescent COVID-19 from the United States, Italy and Spain. T cells, B-cell-depleted T cells, or PBMCs supplied cDNA or gDNA.

Authors' analysis steps: By means of reference gene primer amplification, nucleated cell counts were estimated. Produced via immunoSEQ multiplex PCR; TCRdb's table is partial and in-frame only. V, J and clone size derive from that table, while D and trimming were established from the DNA sequence. This sample has 90,000 to 120,000 clones, with about 90% found just once. This clonotype was sampled from a woman in her 30s with acute or convalescent COVID-19. The chain joins TRBV30 to TRBJ2-1; 10 bases are a match to TRBD2. The sequencing sample was made of peripheral blood. CDR3 coding DNA: TGTGCCTGGAAAGTAGCGGGGGGTTCAGGAGAGCAGTTCTTC. This sequence encodes CAWKVAGGSGEQFF.